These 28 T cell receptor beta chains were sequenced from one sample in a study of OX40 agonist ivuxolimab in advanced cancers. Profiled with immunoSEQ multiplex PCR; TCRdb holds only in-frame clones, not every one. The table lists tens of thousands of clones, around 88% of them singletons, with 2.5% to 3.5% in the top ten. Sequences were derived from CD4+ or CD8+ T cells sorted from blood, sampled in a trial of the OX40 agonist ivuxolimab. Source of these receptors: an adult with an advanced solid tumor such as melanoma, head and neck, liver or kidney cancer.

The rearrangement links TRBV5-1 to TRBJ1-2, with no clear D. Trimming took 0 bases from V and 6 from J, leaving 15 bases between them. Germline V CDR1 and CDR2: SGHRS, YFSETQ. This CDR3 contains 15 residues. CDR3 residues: CASSLAEVIGNGYTF. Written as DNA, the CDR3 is TGCGCCAGCAGCTTGGCCGAGGTGATAGGGAATGGCTACACCTTC. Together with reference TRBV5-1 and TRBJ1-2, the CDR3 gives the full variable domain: KAGVTQTPRYLIKTRGQQVTLSCSPISGHRSVSWYQQTPGQGLQFLFEYFSETQRNKGNFPGRFSGRQFSNSRSEMNVSTLELGDSALYLCASSLAEVIGNGYTFGSGTRLTVV.

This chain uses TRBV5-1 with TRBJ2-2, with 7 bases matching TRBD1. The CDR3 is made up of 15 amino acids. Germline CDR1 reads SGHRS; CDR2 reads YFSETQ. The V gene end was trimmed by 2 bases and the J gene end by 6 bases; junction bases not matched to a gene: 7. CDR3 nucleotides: TGCGCCAGCAGCTTTAGAGGGGGCGCGTCCGGGGAGCTGTTTTTT. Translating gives CASSFRGGASGELFF. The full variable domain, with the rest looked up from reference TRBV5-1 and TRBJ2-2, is KAGVTQTPRYLIKTRGQQVTLSCSPISGHRSVSWYQQTPGQGLQFLFEYFSETQRNKGNFPGRFSGRQFSNSRSEMNVSTLELGDSALYLCASSFRGGASGELFFGEGSRLTVL.

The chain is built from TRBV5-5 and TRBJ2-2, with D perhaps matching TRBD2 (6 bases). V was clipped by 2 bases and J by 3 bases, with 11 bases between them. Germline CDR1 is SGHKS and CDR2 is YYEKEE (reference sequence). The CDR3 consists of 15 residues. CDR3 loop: CASSLGGADTGELFF. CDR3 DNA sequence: TGTGCCAGCAGCTTAGGAGGGGCGGACACCGGGGAGCTGTTTTTT.

The CDR3 DNA is TGCGCCAGCAGCTTGGGTGGGACTAGCATAAAGCACAATGAGCAGTTCTTC. Translating it yields CASSLGGTSIKHNEQFF. V and J are TRBV5-1 and TRBJ2-1; 9 positions match TRBD2. The CDR3 covers 17 residues. Trimming cost V 0 bases and J 5 bases; bases outside gene matches: 9. Germline lookup yields CDR1 SGHRS and CDR2 YFSETQ.

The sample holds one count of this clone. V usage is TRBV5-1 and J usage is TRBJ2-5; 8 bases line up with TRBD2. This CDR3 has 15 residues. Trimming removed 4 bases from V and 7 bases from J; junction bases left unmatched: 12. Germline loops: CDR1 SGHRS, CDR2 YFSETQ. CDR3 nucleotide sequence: TGCGCCAGCAGCCCGGCGGGGGGCGCCGGGGGGACCCAGTACTTC. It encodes CASSPAGGAGGTQYF.

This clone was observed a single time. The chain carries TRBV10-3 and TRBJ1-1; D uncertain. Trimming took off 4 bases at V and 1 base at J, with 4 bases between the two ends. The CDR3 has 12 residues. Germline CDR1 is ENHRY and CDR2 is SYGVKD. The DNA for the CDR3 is TGTGCCATCAGTGGACAGAACACTGAAGCTTTCTTT. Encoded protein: CAISGQNTEAFF.

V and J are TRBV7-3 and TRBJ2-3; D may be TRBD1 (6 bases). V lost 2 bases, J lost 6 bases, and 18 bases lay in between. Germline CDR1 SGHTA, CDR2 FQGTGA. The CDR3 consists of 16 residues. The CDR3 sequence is CASSLYRDIRRDTQYF. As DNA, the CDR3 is TGTGCCAGCAGCTTATACCGGGACATTAGGAGGGATACGCAGTATTTT.

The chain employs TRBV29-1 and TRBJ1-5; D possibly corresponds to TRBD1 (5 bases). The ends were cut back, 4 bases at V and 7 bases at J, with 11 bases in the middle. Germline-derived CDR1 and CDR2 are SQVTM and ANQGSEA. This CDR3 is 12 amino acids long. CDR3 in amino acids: CSVGDLGQPQHF. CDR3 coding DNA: TGCAGCGTTGGGGACCTAGGACAGCCCCAGCATTTT.

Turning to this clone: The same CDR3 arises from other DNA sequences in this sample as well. The DNA of the CDR3 is TGTGCCAGCAGTTACTCCAGGGGCTACGAGCAGTACTTC. Its protein is CASSYSRGYEQYF. The chain links TRBV6-5 to TRBJ2-7, with D tentatively TRBD1 (6 bases). V was shortened by 0 bases and J by 3 bases, with 6 bases between the two germline ends. The CDR3 runs 13 residues. The germline V gene has CDR1 MNHEY and CDR2 SVGAGI.

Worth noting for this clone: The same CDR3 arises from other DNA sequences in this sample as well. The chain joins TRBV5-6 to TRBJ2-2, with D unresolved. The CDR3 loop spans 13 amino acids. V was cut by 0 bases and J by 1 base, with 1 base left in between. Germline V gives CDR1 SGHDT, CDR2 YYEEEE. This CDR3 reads CASSLGNTGELFF. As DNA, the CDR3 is TGTGCCAGCAGCTTGGGGAACACCGGGGAGCTGTTTTTT. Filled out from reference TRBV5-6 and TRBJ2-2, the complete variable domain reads DAGVTQSPTHLIKTRGQQVTLRCSPKSGHDTVSWYQQALGQGPQFIFQYYEEEERQRGNFPDRFSGHQFPNYSSELNVNALLLGDSALYLCASSLGNTGELFFGEGSRLTVL.

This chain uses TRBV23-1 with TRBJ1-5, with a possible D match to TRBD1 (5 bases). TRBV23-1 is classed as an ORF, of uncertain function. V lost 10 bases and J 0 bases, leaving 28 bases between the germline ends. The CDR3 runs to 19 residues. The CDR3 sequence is CATNVEGELGAHSNQPQHF. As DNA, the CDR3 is TGCGCCACCAACGTCGAAGGGGAACTAGGAGCGCATAGCAATCAGCCCCAGCATTTT.

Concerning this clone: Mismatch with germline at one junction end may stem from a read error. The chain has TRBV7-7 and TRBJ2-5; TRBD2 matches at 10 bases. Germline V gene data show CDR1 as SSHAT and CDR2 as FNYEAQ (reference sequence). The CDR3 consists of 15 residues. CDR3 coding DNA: TGTGCTAGCAGTCCGGGACTAGCGCTTCGAGAGACCCAGTACTTC. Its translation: CASSPGLALRETQYF.

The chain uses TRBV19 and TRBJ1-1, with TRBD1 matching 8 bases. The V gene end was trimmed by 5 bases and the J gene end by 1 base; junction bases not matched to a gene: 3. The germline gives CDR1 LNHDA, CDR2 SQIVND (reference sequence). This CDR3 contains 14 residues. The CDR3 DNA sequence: TGTGCCAGTAGTGTGGACAGGGAGAACACTGAAGCTTTCTTT. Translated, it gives CASSVDRENTEAFF. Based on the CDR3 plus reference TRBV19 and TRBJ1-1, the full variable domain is DGGITQSPKYLFRKEGQNVTLSCEQNLNHDAMYWYRQDPGQGLRLIYYSQIVNDFQKGDIAEGYSVSREKKESFPLTVTSAQKNPTAFYLCASSVDRENTEAFFGQGTRLTVV.

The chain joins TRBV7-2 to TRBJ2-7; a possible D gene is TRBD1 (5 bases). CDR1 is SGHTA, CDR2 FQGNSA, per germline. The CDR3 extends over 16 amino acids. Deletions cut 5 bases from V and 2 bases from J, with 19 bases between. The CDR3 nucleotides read TGTGCCAGCAGCACCCGGGCAGGGCCCTCTACCTACGAGCAGTACTTC. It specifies CASSTRAGPSTYEQYF.

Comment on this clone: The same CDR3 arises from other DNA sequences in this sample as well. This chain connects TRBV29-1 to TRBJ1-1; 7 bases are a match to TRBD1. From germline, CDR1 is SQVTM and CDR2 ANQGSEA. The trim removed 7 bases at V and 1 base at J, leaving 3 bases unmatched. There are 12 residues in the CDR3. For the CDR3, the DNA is TGCAGCGCCAGGACAGGGAACACTGAAGCTTTCTTT. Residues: CSARTGNTEAFF.

The CDR3 sequence: CASSLFQGAADTQYF. The CDR3 DNA reads TGTGCCAGCAGTTTATTTCAGGGGGCCGCAGATACGCAGTATTTT. The rearrangement links TRBV27 to TRBJ2-3, with 8 bases aligning to TRBD1. Germline V gene sequence: CDR1 MNHEY, CDR2 SMNVEV (reference sequence). The CDR3 runs to 15 residues. After removal of 1 base from V and 4 bases from J, the junction contained 4 bases not matched to a gene.

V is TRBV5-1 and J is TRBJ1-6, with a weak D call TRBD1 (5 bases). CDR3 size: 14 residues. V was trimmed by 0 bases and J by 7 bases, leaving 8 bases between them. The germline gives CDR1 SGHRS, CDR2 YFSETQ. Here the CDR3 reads CASSLAAGNSPLHF. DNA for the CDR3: TGCGCCAGCAGCTTGGCGGCAGGGAATTCACCCCTCCACTTT.

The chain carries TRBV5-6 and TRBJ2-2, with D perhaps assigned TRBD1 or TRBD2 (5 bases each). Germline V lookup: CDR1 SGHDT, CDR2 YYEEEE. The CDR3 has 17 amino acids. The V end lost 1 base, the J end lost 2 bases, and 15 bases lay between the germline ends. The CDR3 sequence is CASSLWDRFINTGELFF. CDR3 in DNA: TGTGCCAGCAGCTTGTGGGACCGGTTTATTAACACCGGGGAGCTGTTTTTT. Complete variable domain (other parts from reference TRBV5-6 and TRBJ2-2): DAGVTQSPTHLIKTRGQQVTLRCSPKSGHDTVSWYQQALGQGPQFIFQYYEEEERQRGNFPDRFSGHQFPNYSSELNVNALLLGDSALYLCASSLWDRFINTGELFFGEGSRLTVL.

The CDR3 bases are TGTGCCAGCAGTACCCGGGACAGGGGAGCCGGGGAGCTGTTTTTT. Protein product: CASSTRDRGAGELFF. The V gene is TRBV6-1, the J gene TRBJ2-2, with 10 bases aligning to TRBD1. V lost 5 bases, J lost 6 bases, and 6 bases stayed unmatched. Per germline, CDR1 MNHNS and CDR2 SASEGT. The CDR3 covers 15 residues.

Here the CDR3 reads CASSIEGNTEAFF. CDR3 bases: TGTGCCAGTAGTATCGAGGGAAACACTGAAGCTTTCTTT. V is TRBV19 and J is TRBJ1-1; unclear D gene. Trimming stripped 3 bases from V and 2 bases from J, with 7 bases between. In germline, CDR1 is LNHDA, CDR2 SQIVND (reference sequence). The CDR3 contains 13 residues. The whole variable domain, remainder taken from reference TRBV19 and TRBJ1-1, is DGGITQSPKYLFRKEGQNVTLSCEQNLNHDAMYWYRQDPGQGLRLIYYSQIVNDFQKGDIAEGYSVSREKKESFPLTVTSAQKNPTAFYLCASSIEGNTEAFFGQGTRLTVV.

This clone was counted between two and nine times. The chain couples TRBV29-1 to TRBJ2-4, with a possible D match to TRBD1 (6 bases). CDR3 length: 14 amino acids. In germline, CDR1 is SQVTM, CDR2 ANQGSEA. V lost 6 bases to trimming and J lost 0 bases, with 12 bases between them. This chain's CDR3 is CSVRTDLAKNIQYF. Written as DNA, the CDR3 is TGCAGCGTAAGGACAGACTTAGCCAAAAACATTCAGTACTTC. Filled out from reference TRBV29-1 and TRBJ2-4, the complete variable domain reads SAVISQKPSRDICQRGTSLTIQCQVDSQVTMMFWYRQQPGQSLTLIATANQGSEATYESGFVIDKFPISRPNLTFSTLTVSNMSPEDSSIYLCSVRTDLAKNIQYFGAGTRLSVL.

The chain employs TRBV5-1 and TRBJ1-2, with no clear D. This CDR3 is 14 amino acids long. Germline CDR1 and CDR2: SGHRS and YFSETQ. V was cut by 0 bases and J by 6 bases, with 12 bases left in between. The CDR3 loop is CASSLGGGSDGYTF. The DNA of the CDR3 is TGCGCCAGCAGCTTGGGAGGAGGGTCAGATGGCTACACCTTC.

The CDR3 protein is CAWRLTFRPQPQHF. The DNA for the CDR3 is TGTGCCTGGAGGTTGACCTTCAGACCCCAGCCCCAGCATTTT. The chain joins TRBV30 to TRBJ1-5, with D hard to call. The ends were cut back, 3 bases at V and 7 bases at J, with 16 bases in the middle. The CDR3 runs to 14 residues. CDR1 is GTSNPN, CDR2 SVGIG, per germline (reference sequence). Full variable domain (outside the CDR3, taken from reference TRBV30 and TRBJ1-5): SQTIHQWPATLVQPVGSPLSLECTVEGTSNPNLYWYRQAAGRGLQLLFYSVGIGQISSEVPQNLSASRPQDRQFILSSKKLLLSDSGFYLCAWRLTFRPQPQHFGDGTRLSIL.

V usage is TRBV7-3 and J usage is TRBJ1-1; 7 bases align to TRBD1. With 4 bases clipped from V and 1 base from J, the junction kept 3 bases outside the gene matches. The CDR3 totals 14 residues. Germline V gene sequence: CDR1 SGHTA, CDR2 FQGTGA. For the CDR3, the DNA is TGTGCCAGCAGCTCCGACAGGGCGAACACTGAAGCTTTCTTT. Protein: CASSSDRANTEAFF. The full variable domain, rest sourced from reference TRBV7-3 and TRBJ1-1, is GAGVSQTPSNKVTEKGKYVELRCDPISGHTALYWYRQSLGQGPEFLIYFQGTGAADDSGLPNDRFFAVRPEGSVSTLKIQRTERGDSAVYLCASSSDRANTEAFFGQGTRLTVV.

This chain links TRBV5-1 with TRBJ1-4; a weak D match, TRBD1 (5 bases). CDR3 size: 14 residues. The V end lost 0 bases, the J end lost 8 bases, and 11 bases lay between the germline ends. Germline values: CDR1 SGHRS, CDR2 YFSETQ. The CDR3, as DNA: TGCGCCAGCAGCTTGGGGCAGGGTCGCGAAAAACTGTTTTTT. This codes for CASSLGQGREKLFF. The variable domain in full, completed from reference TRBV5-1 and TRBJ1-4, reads KAGVTQTPRYLIKTRGQQVTLSCSPISGHRSVSWYQQTPGQGLQFLFEYFSETQRNKGNFPGRFSGRQFSNSRSEMNVSTLELGDSALYLCASSLGQGREKLFFGSGTQLSVL.

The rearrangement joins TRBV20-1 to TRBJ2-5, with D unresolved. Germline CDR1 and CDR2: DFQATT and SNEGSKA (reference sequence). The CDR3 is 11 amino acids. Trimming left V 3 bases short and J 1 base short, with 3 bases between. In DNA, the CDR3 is TGCAGTGCTAGGCCCCAAGAGACCCAGTACTTC. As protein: CSARPQETQYF.

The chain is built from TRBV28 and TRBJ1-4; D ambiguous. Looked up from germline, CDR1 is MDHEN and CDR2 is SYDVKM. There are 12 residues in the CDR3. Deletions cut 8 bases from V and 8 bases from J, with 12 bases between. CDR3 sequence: CASAKVSEKLFF. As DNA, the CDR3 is TGTGCCAGCGCTAAAGTGAGCGAAAAACTGTTTTTT.

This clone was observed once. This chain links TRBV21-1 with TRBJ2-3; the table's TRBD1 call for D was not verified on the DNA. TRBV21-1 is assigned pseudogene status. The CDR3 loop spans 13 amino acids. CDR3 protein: CAGHREWTDTQYF. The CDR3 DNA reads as TGTGCCGGACACAGGGAGTGGACAGATACGCAGTATTTT.